This T cell receptor beta chain was observed in a study of blood T cell repertoires in COVID-19. Across the whole study: Researchers got acute and convalescent COVID-19 samples from the United States, Italy and Spain. T cells, B-cell-depleted T cells, or PBMCs provided the cDNA or gDNA that served as material.

This CDR3 is 15 amino acids long. The germline gives CDR1 LNHNV, CDR2 YYDKDF (reference sequence). V dropped 0 bases and J dropped 1 base, with 7 bases sitting between them. Per the original data handling: How many nucleated cells were present was estimated from reference gene primer amplification. Measured with immunoSEQ multiplex PCR; TCRdb has only the in-frame clones, and not every one. That table is the source of V, J and clone size, and D and trimming were worked out from the DNA. The table records about 46,000 clones, more than 70% of them present only once. What was sequenced was peripheral blood. The TCR originated in a man in his fifties or sixties with acute or convalescent COVID-19. The rearrangement links TRBV15 to TRBJ1-5; no clear D gene. This chain's CDR3 is CATSRDPRSNQPQHF. The CDR3 region has the DNA TGTGCCACCAGCAGAGATCCCAGGAGCAATCAGCCCCAGCATTTT.